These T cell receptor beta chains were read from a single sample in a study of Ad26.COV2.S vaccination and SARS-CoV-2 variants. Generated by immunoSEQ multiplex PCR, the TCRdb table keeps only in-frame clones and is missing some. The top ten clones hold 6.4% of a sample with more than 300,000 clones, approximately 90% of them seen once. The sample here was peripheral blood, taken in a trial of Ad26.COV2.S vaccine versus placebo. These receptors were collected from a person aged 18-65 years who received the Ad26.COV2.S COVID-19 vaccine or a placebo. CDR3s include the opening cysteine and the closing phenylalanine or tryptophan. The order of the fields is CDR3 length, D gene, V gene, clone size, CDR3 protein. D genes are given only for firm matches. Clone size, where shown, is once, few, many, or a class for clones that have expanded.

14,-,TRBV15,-,CATSRGGLYYGYTF
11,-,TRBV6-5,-,CASSFHYEQYF
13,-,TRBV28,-,CASSPQGAQPQHF
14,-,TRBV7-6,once,CASSLDPKTYEQYF
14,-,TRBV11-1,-,CASSLKHQNSPLHF
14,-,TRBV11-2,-,CASSRLGAKNIQYF
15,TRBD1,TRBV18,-,CASSPPGGAAQPQHF
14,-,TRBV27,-,CASSQRLSGNTIYF
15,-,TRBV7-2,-,CASSSNPGFTYEQYF
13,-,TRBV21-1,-,CASSKGRGSEQYF
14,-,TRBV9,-,CASRRTLNTGELFF
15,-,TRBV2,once,CASKKGTSNTGELFF
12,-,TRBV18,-,CASSLRAEEQYF
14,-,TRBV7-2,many,CASSYSPPNTEAFF
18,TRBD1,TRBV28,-,CASSKQRDRGPITDTQYF
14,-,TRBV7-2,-,CASSPPGGVYEQYF
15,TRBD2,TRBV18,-,CASSPRLAGDNEQFF
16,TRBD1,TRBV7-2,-,CASSFLEGQINQPQHF
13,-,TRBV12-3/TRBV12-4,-,CASSLQQLTEAFF
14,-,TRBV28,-,CASRRSNRLYEQYF
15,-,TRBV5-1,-,CASSLDHYSDQPQHF
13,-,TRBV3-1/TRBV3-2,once,CASSQQPGNTIYF
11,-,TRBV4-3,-,CASSQDATQYF
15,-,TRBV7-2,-,CASSLSQGRSYGYTF
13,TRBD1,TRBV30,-,CAWSRGQDYGYTF
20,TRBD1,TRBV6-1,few,CASSATLRQGVRRENTEAFF
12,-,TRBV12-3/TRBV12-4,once,CASSLVQETQYF
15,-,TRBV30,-,CAWSVPPANTGELFF
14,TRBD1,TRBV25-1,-,CASSELDRVSPLHF
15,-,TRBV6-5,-,CASSLEGTRRTEAFF
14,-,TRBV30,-,CAWSTGTYNEKLFF
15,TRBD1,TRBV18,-,CASSLGQAKNEKLFF
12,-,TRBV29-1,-,CSVAHGNYGYTF
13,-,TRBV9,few,CASSVEGPAEQFF
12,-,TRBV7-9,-,CASTLRKNEAFF
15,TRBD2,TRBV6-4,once,CASRRLAGGYNEQFF
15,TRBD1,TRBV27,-,CASSPRQGGYLGYTF
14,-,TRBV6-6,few,CASSYRALSGEQYF
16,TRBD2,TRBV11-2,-,CASSLGLAGAKNEQFF
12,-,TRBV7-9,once,CASSGQNYGYTF
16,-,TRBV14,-,CASSQDTGSRWAEAFF
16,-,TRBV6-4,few,CASSDSAEGHNSPLHF
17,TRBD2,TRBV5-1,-,CASSSEPGLAGGREQYF
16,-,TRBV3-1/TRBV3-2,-,CASSQDPAGLNEKLFF
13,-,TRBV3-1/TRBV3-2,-,CASSQRPKVEAFF
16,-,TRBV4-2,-,CASSQVTGTVDSPLHF
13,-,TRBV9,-,CASSPRGANVLTF
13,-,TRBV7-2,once,CASSPGPNYGYTF
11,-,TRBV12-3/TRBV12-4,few,CASRYLDPAFF
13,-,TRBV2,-,CASSGLSTDTQYF
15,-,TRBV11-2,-,CASSLGRLSNTEAFF